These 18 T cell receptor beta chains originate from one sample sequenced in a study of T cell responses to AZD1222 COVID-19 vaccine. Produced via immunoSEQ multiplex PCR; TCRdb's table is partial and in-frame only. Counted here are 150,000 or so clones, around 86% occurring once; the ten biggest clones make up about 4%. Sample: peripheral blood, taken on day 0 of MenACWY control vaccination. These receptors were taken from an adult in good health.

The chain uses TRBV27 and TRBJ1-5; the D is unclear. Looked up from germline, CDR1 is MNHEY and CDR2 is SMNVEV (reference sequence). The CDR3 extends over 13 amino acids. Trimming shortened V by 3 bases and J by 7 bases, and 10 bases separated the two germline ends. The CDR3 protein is CASSLGGPQPQHF. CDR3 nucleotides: TGTGCCAGCAGTTTGGGAGGGCCACAGCCCCAGCATTTT.

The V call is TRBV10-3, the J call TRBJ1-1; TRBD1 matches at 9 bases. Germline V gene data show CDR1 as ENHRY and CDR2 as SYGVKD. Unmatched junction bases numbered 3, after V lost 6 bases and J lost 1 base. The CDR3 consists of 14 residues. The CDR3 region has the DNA TGTGCCATCAGGGGACAGGGCAAGAACACTGAAGCTTTCTTT. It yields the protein CAIRGQGKNTEAFF.

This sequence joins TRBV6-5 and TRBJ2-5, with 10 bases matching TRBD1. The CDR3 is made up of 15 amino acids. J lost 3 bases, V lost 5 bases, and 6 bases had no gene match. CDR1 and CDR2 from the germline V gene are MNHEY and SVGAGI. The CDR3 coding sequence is TGTGCCAGCAGTCGAACGGGACAGGGGAAAGAGACCCAGTACTTC. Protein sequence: CASSRTGQGKETQYF.

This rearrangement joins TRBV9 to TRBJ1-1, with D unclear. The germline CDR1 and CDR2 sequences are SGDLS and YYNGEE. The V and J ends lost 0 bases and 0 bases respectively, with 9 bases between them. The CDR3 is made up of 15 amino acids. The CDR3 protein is CASSVVSRVNTEAFF. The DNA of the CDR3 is TGTGCCAGCAGCGTAGTATCCAGAGTGAACACTGAAGCTTTCTTT.

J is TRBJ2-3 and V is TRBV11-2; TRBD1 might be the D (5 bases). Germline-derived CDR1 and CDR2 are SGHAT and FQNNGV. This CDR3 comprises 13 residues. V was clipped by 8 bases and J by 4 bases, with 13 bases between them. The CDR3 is CASGRQYSDTQYF. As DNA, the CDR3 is TGTGCCAGCGGTCGACAGTATTCAGATACGCAGTATTTT. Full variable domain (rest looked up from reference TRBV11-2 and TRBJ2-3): EAGVAQSPRYKIIEKRQSVAFWCNPISGHATLYWYQQILGQGPKLLIQFQNNGVVDDSQLPKDRFSAERLKGVDSTLKIQPAKLEDSAVYLCASGRQYSDTQYFGPGTRLTVL.

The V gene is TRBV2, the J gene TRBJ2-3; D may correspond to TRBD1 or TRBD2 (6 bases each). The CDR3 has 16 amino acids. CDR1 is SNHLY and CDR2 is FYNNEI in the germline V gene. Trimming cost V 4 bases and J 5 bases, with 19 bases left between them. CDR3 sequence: CASSAGGKMGIDTQYF. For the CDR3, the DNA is TGTGCCAGCAGTGCCGGGGGCAAAATGGGGATAGATACGCAGTATTTT.

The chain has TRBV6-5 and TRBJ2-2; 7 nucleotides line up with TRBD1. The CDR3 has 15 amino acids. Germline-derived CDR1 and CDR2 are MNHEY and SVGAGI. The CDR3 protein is CAVGQGVSNTGELFF. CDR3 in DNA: TGTGCGGTGGGGCAGGGGGTGTCGAACACCGGGGAGCTGTTTTTT.

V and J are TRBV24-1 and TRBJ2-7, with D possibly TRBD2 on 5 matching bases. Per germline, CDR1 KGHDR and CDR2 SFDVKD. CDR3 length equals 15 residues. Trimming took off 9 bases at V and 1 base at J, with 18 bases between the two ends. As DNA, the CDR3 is TGTGCCACCTATGAGGGTCCCAGAGAATCCTACGAGCAGTACTTC. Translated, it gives CATYEGPRESYEQYF.

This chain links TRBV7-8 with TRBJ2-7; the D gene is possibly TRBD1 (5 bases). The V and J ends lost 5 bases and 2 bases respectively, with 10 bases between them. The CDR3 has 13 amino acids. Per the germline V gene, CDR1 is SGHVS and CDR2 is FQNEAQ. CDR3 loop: CASSKTATYEQYV. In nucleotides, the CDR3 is TGTGCCAGCAGCAAGACAGCTACCTACGAGCAGTACGTC.

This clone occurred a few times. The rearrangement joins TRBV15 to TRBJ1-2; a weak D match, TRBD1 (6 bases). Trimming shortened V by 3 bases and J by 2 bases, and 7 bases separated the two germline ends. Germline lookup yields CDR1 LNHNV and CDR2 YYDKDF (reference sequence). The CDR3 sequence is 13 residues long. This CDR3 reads CATSSGQNYGYTF. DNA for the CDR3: TGTGCCACCAGCAGCGGACAGAACTATGGCTACACCTTC.

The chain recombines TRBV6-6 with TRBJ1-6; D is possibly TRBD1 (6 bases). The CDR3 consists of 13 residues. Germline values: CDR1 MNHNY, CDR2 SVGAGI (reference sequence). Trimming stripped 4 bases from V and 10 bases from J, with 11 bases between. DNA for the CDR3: TGTGCCAGCAGTTTCAGACAGGAATCACCCCTCCACTTT. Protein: CASSFRQESPLHF.

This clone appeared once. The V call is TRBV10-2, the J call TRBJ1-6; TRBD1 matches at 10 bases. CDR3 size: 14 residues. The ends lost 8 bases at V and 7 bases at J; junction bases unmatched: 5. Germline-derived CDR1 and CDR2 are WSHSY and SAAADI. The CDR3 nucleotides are TGCGCCAGCGCCGAGGACAGGGGGAATTCACCCCTCCACTTT. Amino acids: CASAEDRGNSPLHF.

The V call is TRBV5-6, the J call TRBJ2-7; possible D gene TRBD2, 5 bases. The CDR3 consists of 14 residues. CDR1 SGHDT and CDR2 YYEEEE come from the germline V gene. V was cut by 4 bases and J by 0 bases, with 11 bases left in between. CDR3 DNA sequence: TGTGCCAGCAGCCCGGACTCGACCTCCTACGAGCAGTACTTC. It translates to CASSPDSTSYEQYF.

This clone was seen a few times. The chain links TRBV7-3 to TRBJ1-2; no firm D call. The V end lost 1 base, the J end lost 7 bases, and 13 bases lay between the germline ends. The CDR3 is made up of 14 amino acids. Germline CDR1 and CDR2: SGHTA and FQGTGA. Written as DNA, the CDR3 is TGTGCCAGCAGCTTAAAGCCGGGTTCGAGTGGCTACACCTTC. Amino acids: CASSLKPGSSGYTF.

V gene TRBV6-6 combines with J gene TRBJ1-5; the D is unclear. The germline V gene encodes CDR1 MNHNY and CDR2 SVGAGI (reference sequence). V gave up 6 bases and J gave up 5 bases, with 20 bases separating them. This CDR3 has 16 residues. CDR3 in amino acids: CASRPGIGRSHQPQHF. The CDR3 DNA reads TGTGCCAGCAGGCCCGGGATCGGGAGGTCACATCAGCCCCAGCATTTT.

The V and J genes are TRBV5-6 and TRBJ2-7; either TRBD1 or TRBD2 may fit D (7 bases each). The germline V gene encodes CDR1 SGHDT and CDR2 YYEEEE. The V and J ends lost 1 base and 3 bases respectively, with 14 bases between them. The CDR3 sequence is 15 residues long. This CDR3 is CASSLRGRGGYEQYV. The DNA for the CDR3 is TGTGCCAGCAGCTTGCGGGGCAGGGGGGGCTACGAGCAGTACGTC.

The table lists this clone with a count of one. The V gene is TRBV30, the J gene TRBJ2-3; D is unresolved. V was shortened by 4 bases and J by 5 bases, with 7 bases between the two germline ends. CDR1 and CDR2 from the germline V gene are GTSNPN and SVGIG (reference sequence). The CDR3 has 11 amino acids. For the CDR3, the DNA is TGTGCCTGGACTAACGGAGATACGCAGTATTTT. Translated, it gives CAWTNGDTQYF.

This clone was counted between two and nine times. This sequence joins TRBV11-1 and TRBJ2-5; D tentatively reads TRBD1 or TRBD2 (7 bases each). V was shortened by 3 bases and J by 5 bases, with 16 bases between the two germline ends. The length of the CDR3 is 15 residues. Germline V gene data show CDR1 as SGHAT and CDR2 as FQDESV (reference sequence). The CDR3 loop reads CASSFREGAFETQYF. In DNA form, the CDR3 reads TGTGCCAGCAGCTTTAGGGAGGGGGCGTTCGAGACCCAGTACTTC.